This T cell receptor beta chain appears in the sequencing data of a study of blood T cell repertoires in COVID-19. Study context: The analysed material was cDNA or gDNA that came from T cells, B-cell-depleted T cells, or PBMCs.

Between the trimmed V and J ends, which lost 3 bases and 2 bases, there was a span of 13 bases. This CDR3 has 15 amino acids. CDR1 LNHDA and CDR2 SQIVND come from the germline V gene (reference sequence). This clone was found once. Authors' processing steps: Researchers report that nucleated cell counts were estimated from reference gene primer amplification. The data were produced by immunoSEQ multiplex PCR, yet TCRdb's version contains in-frame clones alone and is incomplete. From that table come the V and J calls and clone size; the DNA was used to work out D and trimming. The sample records fewer than 300,000 clones, approximately 90% being singletons.

Sequencing used peripheral blood. This TCR was recovered from a woman between 40 and 50 years old who had recovered from COVID-19. The V call is TRBV19, the J call TRBJ2-5; perhaps TRBD1 as D (6 bases). In nucleotides, the CDR3 is TGTGCCAGTAGTATGCCAGGGGTTGGGCAAGAGACCCAGTACTTC. It is translated as CASSMPGVGQETQYF.